Below are 16 T cell receptor beta chains sequenced from a single sample in a study of T cell responses to AZD1222 COVID-19 vaccine. The repertoire was sequenced with immunoSEQ multiplex PCR; TCRdb's copy has only in-frame clones and lacks some. The table lists approximately 170,000 clones, 88% of them singletons, with under 14% in the top ten. Sequencing used peripheral blood, obtained 28 days after the second AZD1222 dose. These receptor sequences come from an adult who received the AZD1222 COVID-19 vaccine.

This sequence joins TRBV5-1 and TRBJ2-1; 13 bases match TRBD2. CDR1 and CDR2 (germline): SGHRS, YFSETQ. The CDR3 spans 18 residues. The V and J ends lost 4 bases and 4 bases, in that order; junction bases with no gene match: 11. The CDR3 loop is CASSRPIPGLAGYNEQFF. In DNA form, the CDR3 reads TGCGCCAGCAGCCGCCCAATTCCGGGACTAGCGGGGTACAATGAGCAGTTCTTC. Full variable domain (outside the CDR3, taken from reference TRBV5-1 and TRBJ2-1): KAGVTQTPRYLIKTRGQQVTLSCSPISGHRSVSWYQQTPGQGLQFLFEYFSETQRNKGNFPGRFSGRQFSNSRSEMNVSTLELGDSALYLCASSRPIPGLAGYNEQFFGPGTRLTVL.

The rearrangement links TRBV7-2 to TRBJ1-1; a weak D match, TRBD1 (6 bases). The length of the CDR3 is 14 residues. The germline gives CDR1 SGHTA, CDR2 FQGNSA. V dropped 5 bases and J dropped 4 bases, with 14 bases sitting between them. CDR3 in DNA: TGTGCCAGCAGCGCACAGGGCGGTGTCACTGAAGCTTTCTTT. Protein sequence: CASSAQGGVTEAFF.

The chain combines TRBV6-2 or TRBV6-3 with TRBJ2-3; D is undetermined. The germline V gene has CDR1 MNHEY and CDR2 SVGEGT. V shed 4 bases and J shed 1 base, with 12 bases lying between them. This CDR3 spans 15 amino acids. Written as DNA, the CDR3 is TGTGCCAGCAGTTCCCGGCACCGAGGCACAGATACGCAGTATTTT. Amino acids: CASSSRHRGTDTQYF.

V is TRBV7-6 and J is TRBJ1-1, with D maybe TRBD1 (5 bases). Trimming pared 1 base from V and 0 bases from J, leaving 9 bases between. Per the germline V gene, CDR1 is SGHVS and CDR2 is FNYEAQ. The CDR3 length is 15 residues. The CDR3 DNA sequence: TGTGCCAGCAGCTTAGGGGGGGTGATGAACACTGAAGCTTTCTTT. Translating gives CASSLGGVMNTEAFF.

The CDR3 bases are TGTGCCAGCAGCTTAGCAAAGCTTAAAGACAGACCGAACACCGGGGAGCTGTTTTTT. Encoded protein: CASSLAKLKDRPNTGELFF. The chain couples TRBV7-9 to TRBJ2-2, with D maybe TRBD1 (5 bases). V lost 0 bases and J lost 0, with 17 bases in between. CDR3 length: 19 amino acids. CDR1 is SEHNR and CDR2 is FQNEAQ in the germline V gene (reference sequence).

This chain joins TRBV4-2 and TRBJ1-3; maybe TRBD1 (5 bases). The length of the CDR3 is 15 residues. The V gene's germline CDR1 is LGHNA and CDR2 YNFKEQ. V lost 4 bases to trimming and J lost 6 bases, with 16 bases between them. The CDR3 is CASSPGGALINTIYF. In nucleotides, the CDR3 is TGTGCCAGCAGCCCCGGCGGGGCGTTGATAAACACCATATATTTT.

The chain carries TRBV5-1 and TRBJ2-7; D possibly corresponds to TRBD1 (5 bases). This CDR3 is built from 14 residues. Germline V gene data show CDR1 as SGHRS and CDR2 as YFSETQ. Trimming cost V 0 bases and J 5 bases, with 12 bases left between them. In DNA, the CDR3 is TGCGCCAGCAGCTTGGGCAGGGAAAACAACGAGCAGTACTTC. Amino acids: CASSLGRENNEQYF.

This chain connects TRBV6-5 to TRBJ1-6; D may be TRBD1 (6 bases). The ends were cut back, 4 bases at V and 9 bases at J, with 13 bases in the middle. CDR3 length: 14 residues. Germline V lookup: CDR1 MNHEY, CDR2 SVGAGI. The chain's CDR3 is CASSLQGEGSPLHF. Written as DNA, the CDR3 is TGTGCCAGCAGTTTACAGGGTGAGGGTTCACCCCTCCACTTT.

The chain employs TRBV7-2 and TRBJ2-1; D might be TRBD1 (5 bases). CDR1 SGHTA and CDR2 FQGNSA come from the germline V gene. Trimming removed 5 bases from V and 10 bases from J, with 9 bases in between. The CDR3 has 11 residues. CDR3 protein: CASSQAGEQFF. The CDR3 DNA is TGTGCCAGCAGCCAAGCAGGGGAGCAGTTCTTC.

V is TRBV4-2 and J is TRBJ2-7; TRBD2 aligns across 8 bases. CDR3 length: 16 amino acids. Germline trimming cut 0 bases from V and 2 bases from J; bases unmatched to any gene: 6. Germline lookup yields CDR1 LGHNA and CDR2 YNFKEQ. The CDR3 here is CASSQEAGGLTYEQYF. CDR3 bases: TGTGCCAGCAGCCAAGAGGCGGGGGGATTGACCTACGAGCAGTACTTC.

The chain links TRBV6-5 to TRBJ2-7; TRBD1 matches at 11 bases. The CDR3 contains 14 residues. Germline CDR1 is MNHEY and CDR2 is SVGAGI. With 5 bases clipped from V and 4 bases from J, the junction kept 4 bases outside the gene matches. Written as DNA, the CDR3 is TGTGCCAGCAGTAGGACAGGGGGCTCTTACGAGCAGTACTTC. Its protein product is CASSRTGGSYEQYF.

This clone was observed once. The rearrangement joins TRBV12-2 to TRBJ2-7; the table's TRBD2 call for D was not verified on the DNA. TRBV12-2 is described as a pseudogene. The CDR3 contains 14 residues. CDR3 in amino acids: CASRSNGEVHEQYF. The CDR3 bases are TGTGCAAGTCGCAGTAACGGGGAGGTCCACGAGCAGTACTTC.

V is TRBV9 and J is TRBJ2-5, with 11 positions matching TRBD2. CDR1 is SGDLS and CDR2 is YYNGEE in the germline V gene. The CDR3 has 15 residues. V shed 3 bases and J 1 base; nucleotides not matched to a gene: 2. CDR3 sequence: CASSGLAGPQETQYF. CDR3 bases: TGTGCCAGCAGCGGACTAGCGGGGCCCCAAGAGACCCAGTACTTC. The complete variable domain, with remaining parts taken from reference TRBV9 and TRBJ2-5, reads DSGVTQTPKHLITATGQRVTLRCSPRSGDLSVYWYQQSLDQGLQFLIQYYNGEERAKGNILERFSAQQFPDLHSELNLSSLELGDSALYFCASSGLAGPQETQYFGPGTRLLVL.

The rearrangement joins TRBV11-1 to TRBJ2-2, with a tentative D call TRBD2 (6 bases). CDR1 is SGHAT, CDR2 FQDESV, per germline (reference sequence). CDR3 size: 15 residues. V shed 3 bases and J shed 4 bases, with 12 bases lying between them. CDR3 DNA sequence: TGTGCCAGCAGCTTGGGGGGACCGGTCACCGGGGAGCTGTTTTTT. This codes for CASSLGGPVTGELFF.

This clone was observed a handful of times. The chain links TRBV7-8 to TRBJ1-2, with unresolved D. The CDR3 is 13 amino acids. Trimming left V 5 bases short and J 2 bases short, with 9 bases between. The V gene's germline CDR1 is SGHVS and CDR2 FQNEAQ. The CDR3 here is CASSKDENYGYTF. The CDR3 DNA sequence: TGTGCCAGCAGCAAAGACGAGAACTATGGCTACACCTTC. The variable domain in full, with the rest retrieved from reference TRBV7-8 and TRBJ1-2, is GAGVSQSPRYKVAKRGQDVALRCDPISGHVSLFWYQQALGQGPEFLTYFQNEAQLDKSGLPSDRFFAERPEGSVSTLKIQRTQQEDSAVYLCASSKDENYGYTFGSGTRLTVV.

V is TRBV19 and J is TRBJ2-1, with 9 bases lining up with TRBD2. Germline V gene data show CDR1 as LNHDA and CDR2 as SQIVND (reference sequence). This CDR3 has 17 amino acids. Losses at the gene ends were 8 bases for V and 7 bases for J; bases not matched to a gene: 18. This CDR3 reads CASGPLREAGGHNEQFF. The CDR3 DNA reads TGTGCCAGTGGACCTCTTAGGGAAGCGGGGGGACATAATGAGCAGTTCTTC. Drawing the rest from reference TRBV19 and TRBJ2-1, the complete variable domain is DGGITQSPKYLFRKEGQNVTLSCEQNLNHDAMYWYRQDPGQGLRLIYYSQIVNDFQKGDIAEGYSVSREKKESFPLTVTSAQKNPTAFYLCASGPLREAGGHNEQFFGPGTRLTVL.